Following are 30 T cell receptor beta chains from one sample sequenced in a study of T-cell memory formation after mild COVID-19. TCRdb processed the 5' RACE reads anew with MiXCR; each CDR3 protein has one entry. The table records 35,000 to 45,000 distinct CDR3 sequences, 7.3% of them present only once. The sample was PBMCs or a T cell subset sorted from them (not recorded which). These TCRs come from a man aged 18 to 30 who had mild COVID-19 (a few samples of this study predate the infection). Cell type and time point are not known.

A few counts support this clonotype. This chain uses TRBV12-3 or TRBV12-4 with TRBJ2-3; D may be TRBD2 (7 bases). The CDR3 is 17 residues long. V lost 3 bases and J lost 0, with 16 bases in between. The CDR3 here is CASSFRSGTPSTDTQYF. The CDR3 DNA reads TGTGCCAGCAGTTTTCGGAGCGGGACACCTAGCACAGATACGCAGTATTTT.

This clonotype was counted only a few times. This rearrangement joins TRBV29-1 to TRBJ2-7; 7 bases are a match to TRBD2. V was pared by 4 bases and J by 7 bases, with 13 bases of the junction left unmatched. This CDR3 spans 14 amino acids. CDR1 and CDR2 from the germline V gene are SQVTM and ANQGSEA. As DNA, the CDR3 is TGCAGCGTTGGAGAGGACGGGACTAAATATGAGCAGTACGTC. This translates into CSVGEDGTKYEQYV.

The chain uses TRBV12-3 or TRBV12-4 and TRBJ1-2, with 9 bases that match TRBD1. V was pared by 3 bases and J by 6 bases, with 2 bases of the junction left unmatched. There are 13 residues in the CDR3. The CDR3 here is CASSLTGGHGYTF. DNA of the CDR3: TGTGCCAGCAGTTTGACAGGGGGACATGGCTACACCTTC.

The chain carries TRBV11-2 and TRBJ2-2, with 7 bases fitting TRBD2. The CDR3 runs 15 residues. Trimming cost V 3 bases and J 8 bases; bases outside gene matches: 9. The germline V gene has CDR1 SGHAT and CDR2 FQNNGV. CDR3 sequence reads: CASSLARGGWGELFF. In DNA form, the CDR3 reads TGTGCCAGCAGCTTGGCCCGCGGGGGTTGGGGGGAGCTGTTTTTT.

This clonotype was seen more than once but under ten times. The V and J genes are TRBV10-3 and TRBJ2-7; TRBD2 is a possible D gene (6 bases). V was shortened by 11 bases and J by 0 bases, with 14 bases between the two germline ends. This CDR3 is built from 13 residues. Germline CDR1 and CDR2: ENHRY and SYGVKD. DNA for the CDR3: TGTGCCGTCGGGACTTCGAGCTCCTACGAGCAGTACTTC. Residues: CAVGTSSSYEQYF.

This clonotype has a handful of counts. The chain combines TRBV6-2 or TRBV6-3 with TRBJ2-7; the D gene is possibly TRBD2 (7 bases). Germline lookup yields CDR1 MNHEY and CDR2 SVGEGT. Trimming removed 5 bases at V and 6 bases at J, with 17 bases between. The CDR3 covers 14 residues. CDR3 amino acids: CASSRRGASFEQYF. The DNA of the CDR3 is TGTGCCAGCAGTCGCCGGGGGGCCAGCTTCGAGCAGTACTTC.

In this sample, this clonotype turned up a few times. The CDR3 sequence is CASSLATGTGGDQPQHF. As DNA, the CDR3 is TGTGCCAGCAGCTTAGCTACCGGGACAGGGGGCGATCAGCCCCAGCATTTT. This rearrangement joins TRBV7-8 to TRBJ1-5, with 12 positions matching TRBD1. Germline CDR1 reads SGHVS; CDR2 reads FQNEAQ. The CDR3 loop spans 17 amino acids. Losses at the gene ends were 0 bases for V and 5 bases for J; bases not matched to a gene: 5. The variable domain in full, completed from reference TRBV7-8 and TRBJ1-5, reads GAGVSQSPRYKVAKRGQDVALRCDPISGHVSLFWYQQALGQGPEFLTYFQNEAQLDKSGLPSDRFFAERPEGSVSTLKIQRTQQEDSAVYLCASSLATGTGGDQPQHFGDGTRLSIL.

The rearrangement joins TRBV7-7 to TRBJ2-3, with 8 bases that match TRBD2. CDR1 is SSHAT and CDR2 is FNYEAQ in the germline V gene (reference sequence). This CDR3 comprises 15 residues. Trimming at V came to 5 bases and at J to 5 bases, leaving 9 bases not matched to a gene. The chain's CDR3 is CASSQSSGVGDTQYF. CDR3 coding DNA: TGTGCCAGCAGCCAAAGTAGCGGGGTAGGAGATACGCAGTATTTT.

The sample holds a few counts of this clonotype. This rearrangement joins TRBV4-3 to TRBJ2-3; D may correspond to TRBD1 or TRBD2 (5 bases each). The CDR3 length is 15 residues. Germline lookup yields CDR1 LGHNA and CDR2 YSLEER. V was shortened by 5 bases and J by 2 bases, with 14 bases between the two germline ends. The DNA of the CDR3 is TGCGCCAGCAGCGAGAGAGGGGTATCCACAGATACGCAGTATTTT. Translating gives CASSERGVSTDTQYF.

This chain connects TRBV7-9 to TRBJ1-2, with 9 bases matching TRBD1. The ends lost 5 bases at V and 7 bases at J; junction bases unmatched: 8. The CDR3 consists of 14 residues. Germline V gene data show CDR1 as SEHNR and CDR2 as FQNEAQ (reference sequence). The chain's CDR3 is CASSLQGAGSGYTF. CDR3 nucleotides: TGTGCCAGCAGCCTACAGGGGGCCGGGAGTGGCTACACCTTC.

This clonotype showed up just a few times. The chain uses TRBV11-2 and TRBJ1-2; D perhaps matches TRBD1 (5 bases). The CDR3 runs to 15 residues. CDR1 and CDR2 (germline): SGHAT, FQNNGV. Deletions cut 3 bases from V and 7 bases from J, with 18 bases between. CDR3 residues: CASSFSRTRAFGYTF. The CDR3 nucleotides are TGTGCCAGCAGCTTCTCCCGGACCAGGGCATTTGGCTACACCTTC. Full variable domain (outside the CDR3, taken from reference TRBV11-2 and TRBJ1-2): EAGVAQSPRYKIIEKRQSVAFWCNPISGHATLYWYQQILGQGPKLLIQFQNNGVVDDSQLPKDRFSAERLKGVDSTLKIQPAKLEDSAVYLCASSFSRTRAFGYTFGSGTRLTVV.

This clonotype was seen a few times. The chain recombines TRBV6-5 with TRBJ2-1; the D gene could be TRBD1 or TRBD2 (5 bases each). The CDR3 consists of 13 residues. Between the trimmed V and J ends, which lost 10 bases and 4 bases, there was a span of 14 bases. Germline CDR1 and CDR2: MNHEY and SVGAGI. The CDR3 DNA sequence: TGTGCCACCCGCAGGGACCTATACAATGAGCAGTTCTTC. Translating it yields CATRRDLYNEQFF.

This clonotype was seen a few times. The chain's CDR3 is CAISESTLAGAANTGELFF. As DNA, the CDR3 is TGTGCCATCAGTGAGTCGACTCTAGCGGGGGCCGCGAACACCGGGGAGCTGTTTTTT. The chain has TRBV10-3 and TRBJ2-2, with 10 bases lining up with TRBD2. The CDR3 length is 19 residues. Unmatched junction bases numbered 7, after V lost 0 bases and J lost 0 bases. Germline loops: CDR1 ENHRY, CDR2 SYGVKD.

This clonotype has just a few counts. This sequence joins TRBV6-5 and TRBJ1-2, with D uncertain. Germline V gene lookup returns CDR1 MNHEY and CDR2 SVGAGI. V was clipped by 6 bases and J by 4 bases, with 12 bases between them. There are 13 residues in the CDR3. This chain's CDR3 is CASRRDGLYGYTF. DNA for the CDR3: TGTGCCAGCAGACGCGACGGACTCTATGGCTACACCTTC.

Only a few counts were recorded for this clonotype. The rearrangement uses TRBV24-1 and TRBJ1-1; no reliable D call. V was clipped by 3 bases and J by 11 bases, with 12 bases between them. The CDR3 loop spans 12 amino acids. CDR1 is KGHDR, CDR2 SFDVKD, per germline. The CDR3 region is CATSDEGLRAFF. The CDR3 DNA reads TGTGCCACCAGTGATGAAGGTTTGAGGGCTTTCTTT.

This clonotype came up a few times. The rearrangement links TRBV7-9 to TRBJ1-6; no definite D call. With 7 bases removed from V and 7 bases from J, the gap between germline ends came to 14 bases. Germline V gives CDR1 SEHNR, CDR2 FQNEAQ (reference sequence). The CDR3 runs 14 residues. The CDR3 sequence: CASTQDGGNSPLHF. For the CDR3, the DNA is TGTGCCAGCACCCAAGACGGCGGGAATTCACCCCTCCACTTT.

The V gene is TRBV7-9, the J gene TRBJ1-5; 7 bases align to TRBD1. Germline V gene sequence: CDR1 SEHNR, CDR2 FQNEAQ (reference sequence). The J segment lost 4 bases and the V segment lost 1 base, leaving 4 bases of the junction unmatched. The length of the CDR3 is 15 residues. The CDR3 nucleotides are TGTGCCAGCAGCTTAGAATGGACAGGTAATCAGCCCCAGCATTTT. Translated: CASSLEWTGNQPQHF.

This clonotype was found a few times. V and J are TRBV6-5 and TRBJ1-2; D uncertain. The CDR3 consists of 13 residues. Germline V lookup: CDR1 MNHEY, CDR2 SVGAGI. Trimming left V 2 bases short and J 4 bases short, with 8 bases between. The CDR3 reads CASSYERVYGYTF. The CDR3 nucleotides read TGTGCCAGCAGTTACGAGAGGGTCTATGGCTACACCTTC.

This chain uses TRBV15 with TRBJ1-3, with D uncertain. This CDR3 contains 12 residues. The germline V gene encodes CDR1 LNHNV and CDR2 YYDKDF (reference sequence). V dropped 8 bases and J dropped 0 bases, with 5 bases sitting between them. CDR3 loop: CATADSGNTIYF. The CDR3 DNA is TGTGCCACCGCGGACTCTGGAAACACCATATATTTT.

There are a few counts of this clonotype. The J gene is TRBJ1-1, the V gene TRBV20-1, with D possibly matching TRBD1 (6 bases). The CDR3 length is 12 residues. Germline V gives CDR1 DFQATT, CDR2 SNEGSKA (reference sequence). V was trimmed by 2 bases and J by 7 bases, leaving 11 bases between them. The CDR3: CSARTQGSEAFF. The CDR3 bases are TGCAGTGCTAGAACTCAGGGGAGTGAAGCTTTCTTT.

The gene calls are TRBV20-1 and TRBJ2-7, with D perhaps matching TRBD1 or TRBD2 (5 bases each). Germline V lookup: CDR1 DFQATT, CDR2 SNEGSKA (reference sequence). Trimming pared 0 bases from V and 0 bases from J, leaving 12 bases between. The CDR3 loop spans 15 amino acids. CDR3 coding DNA: TGCAGTGCTAGAGATCCCTCGAGGGGCTCCTACGAGCAGTACTTC. Translated, it gives CSARDPSRGSYEQYF.

The sample holds a few counts of this clonotype. The chain joins TRBV6-2 or TRBV6-3 to TRBJ2-6; D not certain. Per the germline V gene, CDR1 is MNHEY and CDR2 is SVGEGT. The V gene lost 9 bases and the J gene lost 1 base, with 7 bases spanning the gap. This CDR3 contains 13 residues. The CDR3 spells CASRVSGANVLTF. DNA of the CDR3: TGTGCCAGTAGGGTTTCTGGGGCCAACGTCCTGACTTTC.

The sample holds a few counts of this clonotype. J is TRBJ2-5 and V is TRBV6-2 or TRBV6-3, with TRBD2 as a possible D gene (6 bases). This CDR3 is built from 13 residues. Germline V gene lookup returns CDR1 MNHEY and CDR2 SVGEGT. V dropped 4 bases and J dropped 4 bases, with 10 bases sitting between them. CDR3 sequence: CASSSGLIETQYF. The CDR3 nucleotides read TGTGCCAGCAGTTCGGGACTTATAGAGACCCAGTACTTC.

The rearrangement links TRBV5-1 to TRBJ2-7; TRBD1 is a possible D gene (7 bases). CDR1 and CDR2 from the germline V gene are SGHRS and YFSETQ. The CDR3 is made up of 16 amino acids. Trimming removed 2 bases at V and 4 bases at J, with 19 bases between. CDR3 in DNA: TGCGCCAGCAGCTTTGGGGGGTCGACAGGGCAGTACGAGCAGTACTTC. Translation: CASSFGGSTGQYEQYF. The whole variable domain, remainder taken from reference TRBV5-1 and TRBJ2-7, is KAGVTQTPRYLIKTRGQQVTLSCSPISGHRSVSWYQQTPGQGLQFLFEYFSETQRNKGNFPGRFSGRQFSNSRSEMNVSTLELGDSALYLCASSFGGSTGQYEQYFGPGTRLTVT.

The sample holds many counts of this clonotype. The rearrangement uses TRBV20-1 and TRBJ2-6; D not certain. V was clipped by 5 bases and J by 0 bases, with 8 bases between them. The germline V gene has CDR1 DFQATT and CDR2 SNEGSKA (reference sequence). CDR3 size: 14 residues. The CDR3 is CSAPMSSGANVLTF. CDR3 DNA: TGCAGTGCTCCAATGAGCTCTGGGGCCAACGTCCTGACTTTC.

This clonotype turned up a few times. The rearrangement joins TRBV4-1 to TRBJ2-3; D uncertain. The CDR3 contains 16 residues. Germline V gene lookup returns CDR1 MGHRA and CDR2 YSYEKL. Trimming took 1 base from V and 2 from J, leaving 13 bases between them. The chain's CDR3 is CASSQVPYTYTDTQYF. The CDR3 DNA follows: TGCGCCAGCAGCCAAGTCCCTTATACTTACACAGATACGCAGTATTTT.

The chain links TRBV12-3 or TRBV12-4 to TRBJ2-2; 8 nucleotides match TRBD1. Trimming removed 1 base from V and 2 bases from J; junction bases left unmatched: 12. The CDR3 sequence is 19 residues long. CDR3 amino acids: CASSLESWGTGANTGELFF. CDR3 sequence (DNA): TGTGCCAGCAGTTTAGAAAGTTGGGGGACAGGTGCCAACACCGGGGAGCTGTTTTTT.

The chain combines TRBV5-4 with TRBJ2-3, with 7 bases matching TRBD2. The CDR3 sequence is 13 residues long. V lost 4 bases and J lost 5; bases outside the gene matches: 4. Germline loops: CDR1 SGHNT, CDR2 YYREEE (reference sequence). The CDR3 DNA reads as TGTGCCAGCAGCGGACTAGTGGAAGATACGCAGTATTTT. It specifies CASSGLVEDTQYF. Full variable domain (outside the CDR3, taken from reference TRBV5-4 and TRBJ2-3): ETGVTQSPTHLIKTRGQQVTLRCSSQSGHNTVSWYQQALGQGPQFIFQYYREEENGRGNFPPRFSGLQFPNYSSELNVNALELDDSALYLCASSGLVEDTQYFGPGTRLTVL.

Ten or more counts support this clonotype. The CDR3 loop reads CASSLPSRSYNEQFF. The CDR3 DNA follows: TGCGCCAGCAGCCTACCCAGCCGAAGCTACAATGAGCAGTTCTTC. The V and J genes are TRBV5-1 and TRBJ2-1, with D hard to call. Trimming shortened V by 4 bases and J by 3 bases, and 14 bases separated the two germline ends. The CDR3 contains 15 residues. Germline V gene data show CDR1 as SGHRS and CDR2 as YFSETQ. The variable domain in full, with the rest retrieved from reference TRBV5-1 and TRBJ2-1, is KAGVTQTPRYLIKTRGQQVTLSCSPISGHRSVSWYQQTPGQGLQFLFEYFSETQRNKGNFPGRFSGRQFSNSRSEMNVSTLELGDSALYLCASSLPSRSYNEQFFGPGTRLTVL.

This clonotype was counted only a few times. The chain joins TRBV7-9 to TRBJ1-1; D unclear. Germline V gives CDR1 SEHNR, CDR2 FQNEAQ (reference sequence). There are 13 residues in the CDR3. The V end was cut by 2 bases, the J end by 1 base, with 5 bases between. CDR3 in amino acids: CASSLQANTEAFF. The DNA for the CDR3 is TGTGCCAGCAGCTTACAGGCGAACACTGAAGCTTTCTTT.